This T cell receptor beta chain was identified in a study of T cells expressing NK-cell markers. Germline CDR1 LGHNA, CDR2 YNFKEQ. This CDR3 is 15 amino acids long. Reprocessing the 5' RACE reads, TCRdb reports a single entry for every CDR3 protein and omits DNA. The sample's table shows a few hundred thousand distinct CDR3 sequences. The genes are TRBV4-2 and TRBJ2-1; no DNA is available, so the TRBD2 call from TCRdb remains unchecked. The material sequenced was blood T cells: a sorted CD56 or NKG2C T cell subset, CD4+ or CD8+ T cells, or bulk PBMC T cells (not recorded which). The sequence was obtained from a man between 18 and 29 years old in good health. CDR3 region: CASRGAGDSYNEQFF.